These 32 T cell receptor beta chains share one sample of origin, sequenced in a study of regulatory and conventional T cells in RAG deficiency (dated by TCRdb to 2016 to 2017). The library was produced with the immunoSEQ multiplex PCR assay. TCRdb limited this immuneACCESS table to in-frame rearrangements with V and J called. A share of clones is missing; checked studies link under half to unresolved V genes, and the rest is unexplained. The sample data list 5,500 to 8,500 clones, and around 80% of these were observed just once. The ten biggest clones cover roughly 12% of the sample. This sample also appeared in a second study, on regulatory T cells. The second investigation adds: The multiplex PCR used 52 forward TRBV primers and 13 reverse TRBJ primers, with assay-based and computational corrections for amplification bias.

The sequenced sample consisted of CD8+ T cells sorted from blood. The receptors come from a human donor in good health.

This chain joins TRBV19 and TRBJ2-4; D is perhaps TRBD1 or TRBD2 (5 bases each). This CDR3 region has 14 residues. The V and J ends lost 5 bases and 1 base respectively, with 9 bases between them. CDR1 LNHDA and CDR2 SQIVND come from the germline V gene (reference sequence). DNA for the CDR3: TGTGCCAGTAGTCAGAGGGGTGCCAAAAACATTCAGTACTTC. It is translated as CASSQRGAKNIQYF.

The chain couples TRBV7-9 to TRBJ1-4, with D unclear. In germline, CDR1 is SEHNR, CDR2 FQNEAQ (reference sequence). The CDR3 runs to 16 residues. Trimming took 1 base from V and 0 from J, leaving 9 bases between them. The CDR3 is CASSLGPMATNEKLFF. As DNA, the CDR3 is TGTGCCAGCAGCTTAGGCCCCATGGCAACTAATGAAAAACTGTTTTTT.

This chain links TRBV5-1 with TRBJ1-3; D uncertain. CDR1 is SGHRS, CDR2 YFSETQ, per germline. V shed 4 bases and J shed 3 bases, with 17 bases lying between them. CDR3 length: 16 amino acids. CDR3 nucleotides: TGCGCCAGCAGCGATGGCGCTGCCGTCCTTGGAAACACCATATATTTT. Its translation: CASSDGAAVLGNTIYF.

This clone was counted only a few times. The chain carries TRBV7-3 and TRBJ2-5; 8 positions match TRBD2. The CDR3 contains 14 residues. Germline CDR1 is SGHTA and CDR2 is FQGTGA. The junction had 5 bases not matched to a gene; V was cut back by 3 bases and J by 5 bases. CDR3 residues: CASSFQAGEETQYF. In nucleotides, the CDR3 is TGTGCCAGCAGCTTTCAAGCGGGGGAGGAGACCCAGTACTTC.

The rearrangement uses TRBV7-9 and TRBJ2-7, with no clear D. Trimming removed 3 bases at V and 5 bases at J, with 5 bases between. The CDR3 contains 11 residues. Germline CDR1 and CDR2: SEHNR and FQNEAQ (reference sequence). In DNA, the CDR3 is TGTGCCAGCAGCTTGTCCAACGAGCAGTACTTC. This sequence encodes CASSLSNEQYF.

The chain employs TRBV7-3 and TRBJ2-2; D call uncertain. From germline, CDR1 is SGHTA and CDR2 FQGTGA. This CDR3 has 11 residues. Trimming took off 4 bases at V and 3 bases at J, with 0 bases between the two ends. The DNA of the CDR3 is TGTGCCAGCAGCTACACCGGGGAGCTGTTTTTT. This gives the protein CASSYTGELFF.

The chain uses TRBV6-1 and TRBJ1-6; D is uncertain. Germline V gives CDR1 MNHNS, CDR2 SASEGT. V gave up 5 bases and J gave up 6 bases, with 14 bases separating them. The CDR3 has 15 residues. The CDR3 sequence is CASSLISPGNSPLHF. The CDR3 DNA reads as TGTGCCAGCAGTTTGATTTCTCCTGGTAATTCACCCCTCCACTTT.

The chain carries TRBV6-6 and TRBJ1-6; no firm D call. This CDR3 contains 13 residues. Germline V gene sequence: CDR1 MNHNY, CDR2 SVGAGI (reference sequence). V was shortened by 3 bases and J by 7 bases, with 7 bases between the two germline ends. The CDR3 sequence is CASSYVVNSPLHF. The CDR3 nucleotides read TGTGCCAGCAGTTATGTCGTGAATTCACCCCTCCACTTT.

Only a few counts were recorded for this clone. The chain carries TRBV28 and TRBJ2-7; D is perhaps TRBD1 (6 bases). Trimming took 4 bases from V and 6 from J, leaving 10 bases between them. Germline V gives CDR1 MDHEN, CDR2 SYDVKM. This CDR3 comprises 12 residues. As DNA, the CDR3 is TGTGCCAGCAGTTCCACAGGGTCCGAGCAGTACTTC. Its translation: CASSSTGSEQYF.

The J gene is TRBJ2-7, the V gene TRBV7-2; a possible D gene is TRBD1 (5 bases). V was pared by 4 bases and J by 4 bases, with 8 bases between. This CDR3 has 12 residues. The germline CDR1 and CDR2 sequences are SGHTA and FQGNSA. The CDR3 region has the DNA TGTGCCAGCAGCTCTCAGGGTTACGAGCAGTACTTC. Translating gives CASSSQGYEQYF. The variable domain in full, with the rest retrieved from reference TRBV7-2 and TRBJ2-7, is GAGVSQSPSNKVTEKGKDVELRCDPISGHTALYWYRQSLGQGLEFLIYFQGNSAPDKSGLPSDRFSAERTGGSVSTLTIQRTQQEDSAVYLCASSSQGYEQYFGPGTRLTVT.

This clone was counted a few times. This rearrangement joins TRBV5-4 to TRBJ1-2; maybe TRBD1 (6 bases). Trimming shortened V by 0 bases and J by 6 bases, and 6 bases separated the two germline ends. The germline gives CDR1 SGHNT, CDR2 YYREEE (reference sequence). The CDR3 spans 12 residues. The CDR3 loop reads CASSLDRDGYTF. The CDR3 DNA follows: TGTGCCAGCAGCTTGGACAGGGATGGCTACACCTTC.

The rearrangement joins TRBV6-1 to TRBJ1-2; 7 bases match TRBD1. The CDR3 extends over 16 amino acids. J lost 8 bases, V lost 1 base, and 13 bases had no gene match. CDR1 and CDR2 from the germline V gene are MNHNS and SASEGT. The CDR3 region is CASSEGTGEDPRGYTF. CDR3 DNA: TGTGCCAGCAGTGAAGGTACAGGGGAAGATCCGCGGGGCTACACCTTC.

This chain links TRBV28 with TRBJ2-7; 7 bases align to TRBD1. The V and J ends lost 5 bases and 2 bases, in that order; junction bases with no gene match: 3. CDR1 and CDR2 (germline): MDHEN, SYDVKM. The CDR3 length is 13 residues. The chain's CDR3 is CASSAQGAYEQYF. CDR3 coding DNA: TGTGCCAGCAGTGCCCAGGGGGCCTACGAGCAGTACTTC.

This clone was detected once. V is TRBV2 and J is TRBJ1-5; D uncertain. Trimming took off 3 bases at V and 0 bases at J, with 9 bases between the two ends. This CDR3 spans 15 amino acids. Looked up from germline, CDR1 is SNHLY and CDR2 is FYNNEI. The CDR3 sequence: CASSEWVNSNQPQHF. The CDR3 region has the DNA TGTGCCAGCAGTGAGTGGGTTAATAGCAATCAGCCCCAGCATTTT.

The CDR3 nucleotides read TGTGCCAGCAGCCCAGGGGGGGCGGGAAACTATGGCTACACCTTC. Protein: CASSPGGAGNYGYTF. The gene calls are TRBV9 and TRBJ1-2, with 7 bases fitting TRBD1. The CDR3 is made up of 15 amino acids. The junction had 8 bases not matched to a gene; V was cut back by 4 bases and J by 2 bases. Germline assignment: CDR1 SGDLS and CDR2 YYNGEE.

V usage is TRBV6-5 and J usage is TRBJ2-7; 9 bases agree with TRBD2. The CDR3 runs 13 residues. Germline values: CDR1 MNHEY, CDR2 SVGAGI. The trim removed 8 bases at V and 5 bases at J, leaving 7 bases unmatched. CDR3 nucleotide sequence: TGTGCCAGCGGAAACGGACTAGCGAACGAGCAGTACTTC. It codes for CASGNGLANEQYF.

The chain couples TRBV18 to TRBJ1-2; TRBD1 agrees at 9 bases. This CDR3 comprises 15 residues. Germline-derived CDR1 and CDR2 are KGHSH and LQKENI. The junction had 8 bases not matched to a gene; V was cut back by 6 bases and J by 3 bases. The CDR3 DNA sequence: TGTGCCAGCTCGGGAACAGGGGGCATGGACTATGGCTACACCTTC. This codes for CASSGTGGMDYGYTF.

The chain uses TRBV4-3 and TRBJ2-5, with unresolved D. The CDR3 loop spans 13 amino acids. The V end was cut by 6 bases, the J end by 5 bases, with 13 bases between. CDR1 is LGHNA and CDR2 is YSLEER in the germline V gene. CDR3 in amino acids: CASSLRLMETQYF. As DNA, the CDR3 is TGCGCCAGCAGTCTTAGACTCATGGAGACCCAGTACTTC.

This clone is termed large (0.1 to 1%). This chain links TRBV7-9 with TRBJ1-5; D perhaps matches TRBD1 (5 bases). The CDR3 loop spans 14 amino acids. Germline CDR1 is SEHNR and CDR2 is FQNEAQ (reference sequence). The V gene lost 1 base and the J gene lost 11 bases, with 15 bases spanning the gap. The CDR3 DNA reads as TGTGCCAGCAGCTTAGGGGGCGATGGGAGTGCCCAGCATTTT. Translating gives CASSLGGDGSAQHF.

This clone was seen only a few times. The rearrangement joins TRBV18 to TRBJ1-5; the D is unclear. The CDR3 runs 15 residues. Germline V lookup: CDR1 KGHSH, CDR2 LQKENI. V lost 1 base, J lost 0 bases, and 7 bases lay in between. CDR3 region: CASSPRGSSNQPQHF. In nucleotides, the CDR3 is TGTGCCAGCTCACCACGGGGATCTAGCAATCAGCCCCAGCATTTT.

The J gene is TRBJ2-2, the V gene TRBV19, with D possibly TRBD1 on 6 matching bases. V lost 6 bases and J lost 6, with 20 bases in between. This CDR3 region has 16 residues. Germline V gene data show CDR1 as LNHDA and CDR2 as SQIVND (reference sequence). CDR3 loop: CASRNGQPRSAGELFF. The CDR3 coding sequence is TGTGCCAGTAGGAACGGACAGCCTAGGTCGGCCGGGGAGCTGTTTTTT. Together with reference TRBV19 and TRBJ2-2, the CDR3 gives the full variable domain: DGGITQSPKYLFRKEGQNVTLSCEQNLNHDAMYWYRQDPGQGLRLIYYSQIVNDFQKGDIAEGYSVSREKKESFPLTVTSAQKNPTAFYLCASRNGQPRSAGELFFGEGSRLTVL.

The sample holds a few counts of this clone. The CDR3 is CASSPPDSRYTEAFF. The CDR3 DNA sequence: TGTGCCAGCAGTCCACCGGACAGCAGGTACACTGAAGCTTTCTTT. The V call is TRBV27, the J call TRBJ1-1; a weak D match, TRBD1 (6 bases). Per germline, CDR1 MNHEY and CDR2 SMNVEV (reference sequence). The CDR3 sequence is 15 residues long. Deletions cut 5 bases from V and 3 bases from J, with 16 bases between.

This clone was seen only once. The chain links TRBV10-2 to TRBJ2-7, with TRBD2 identical over 9 bases. Trimming removed 3 bases from V and 4 bases from J; junction bases left unmatched: 4. This CDR3 has 14 residues. The germline CDR1 and CDR2 sequences are WSHSY and SAAADI. The CDR3 spells CASSDGGGAYEQYF. In DNA form, the CDR3 reads TGCGCCAGCAGTGACGGCGGGGGGGCGTACGAGCAGTACTTC.

The V and J genes are TRBV5-1 and TRBJ2-3; 9 bases are a match to TRBD1. The length of the CDR3 is 16 residues. Germline V CDR1 and CDR2: SGHRS, YFSETQ. V lost 5 bases, J lost 6 bases, and 13 bases stayed unmatched. CDR3 loop: CASSWAGTGLSDTQYF. The CDR3 coding sequence is TGCGCCAGCAGTTGGGCCGGGACAGGGTTGTCGGATACGCAGTATTTT.

This clone has only one observation. The V call is TRBV15, the J call TRBJ1-4; D is ambiguous. Germline CDR1 reads LNHNV; CDR2 reads YYDKDF (reference sequence). The V end was cut by 6 bases, the J end by 8 bases, with 7 bases between. This CDR3 region has 11 residues. This chain's CDR3 is CATSLGEKLFF. CDR3 in DNA: TGTGCCACCAGTCTAGGGGAAAAACTGTTTTTT.

The J gene is TRBJ2-1, the V gene TRBV19; tentatively, D is TRBD2 (6 bases). Germline V CDR1 and CDR2: LNHDA, SQIVND (reference sequence). V lost 4 bases and J 4 bases, leaving 8 bases between the germline ends. This CDR3 has 13 residues. The CDR3 region is CASSTTSYNEQFF. The CDR3 DNA reads as TGTGCCAGTAGTACGACTAGTTACAATGAGCAGTTCTTC. Variable domain in full (rest from reference TRBV19 and TRBJ2-1): DGGITQSPKYLFRKEGQNVTLSCEQNLNHDAMYWYRQDPGQGLRLIYYSQIVNDFQKGDIAEGYSVSREKKESFPLTVTSAQKNPTAFYLCASSTTSYNEQFFGPGTRLTVL.

V usage is TRBV5-1 and J usage is TRBJ1-2; 7 nucleotides match TRBD1. The CDR3 totals 18 residues. CDR1 and CDR2 (germline): SGHRS, YFSETQ. The V gene end was trimmed by 0 bases and the J gene end by 2 bases; junction bases not matched to a gene: 13. The CDR3 protein is CASSLAEGATNLNYGYTF. CDR3 DNA: TGCGCCAGCAGCTTGGCCGAGGGGGCGACAAATTTAAACTATGGCTACACCTTC.

This sequence joins TRBV7-9 and TRBJ2-5, with D perhaps matching TRBD1 (6 bases). The germline CDR1 and CDR2 sequences are SEHNR and FQNEAQ (reference sequence). Trimming took off 5 bases at V and 6 bases at J, with 10 bases between the two ends. CDR3 size: 12 residues. The CDR3 region has the DNA TGTGCCAGCAGCGGGGGACAAAAGACCCAGTACTTC. Translated: CASSGGQKTQYF.

This chain links TRBV6-6 with TRBJ2-7; weak D call: TRBD1 (5 bases). Trimming left V 4 bases short and J 4 bases short, with 20 bases between. The CDR3 loop spans 16 amino acids. From germline, CDR1 is MNHNY and CDR2 SVGAGI (reference sequence). CDR3 in DNA: TGTGCCAGCAGTTCCCAGGACACCCCGGAACTTTACGAGCAGTACTTC. It translates to CASSSQDTPELYEQYF.

The V call is TRBV29-1, the J call TRBJ1-2; D gene ambiguous. The CDR3 covers 13 residues. CDR1 SQVTM and CDR2 ANQGSEA come from the germline V gene. With 4 bases removed from V and 2 bases from J, the gap between germline ends came to 11 bases. The CDR3 region is CSVVGPPNYGYTF. Written as DNA, the CDR3 is TGCAGCGTTGTGGGTCCACCAAACTATGGCTACACCTTC.

The chain carries TRBV27 and TRBJ1-2, with TRBD1 matching 10 bases. There are 15 residues in the CDR3. The junction had 9 bases not matched to a gene; V was cut back by 7 bases and J by 4 bases. Per the germline V gene, CDR1 is MNHEY and CDR2 is SMNVEV (reference sequence). The CDR3 DNA is TGTGCCAGCACCGACAGGACAGGGGGAGTCTATGGCTACACCTTC. It specifies CASTDRTGGVYGYTF.

As concerns this clone: At one end the junction does not follow the germline gene, possibly because of a read error. Written as DNA, the CDR3 is TGTGCTAGCAGCCCGGGACTAGCGGGGGACCCCTACAATGAGCAGTTCTTC. This translates into CASSPGLAGDPYNEQFF. This chain connects TRBV7-7 to TRBJ2-1, with 14 bases matching TRBD2. In germline, CDR1 is SSHAT, CDR2 FNYEAQ (reference sequence). The CDR3 totals 17 residues.